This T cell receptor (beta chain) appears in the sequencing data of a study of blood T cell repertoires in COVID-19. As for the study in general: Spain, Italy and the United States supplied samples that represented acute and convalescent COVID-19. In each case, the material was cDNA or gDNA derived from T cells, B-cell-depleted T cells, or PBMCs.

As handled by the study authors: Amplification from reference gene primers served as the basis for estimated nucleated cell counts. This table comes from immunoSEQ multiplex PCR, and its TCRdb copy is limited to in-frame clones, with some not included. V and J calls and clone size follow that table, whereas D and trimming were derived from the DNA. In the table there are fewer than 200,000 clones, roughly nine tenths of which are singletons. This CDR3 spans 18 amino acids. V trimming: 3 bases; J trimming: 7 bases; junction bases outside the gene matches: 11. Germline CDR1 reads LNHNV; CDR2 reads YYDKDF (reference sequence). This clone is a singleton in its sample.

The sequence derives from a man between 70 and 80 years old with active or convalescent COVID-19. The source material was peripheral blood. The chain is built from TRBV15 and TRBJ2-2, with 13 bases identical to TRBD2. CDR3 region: CATSSDGELAGGVGELFF. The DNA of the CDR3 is TGTGCCACCAGCAGCGATGGTGAACTAGCGGGAGGGGTCGGGGAGCTGTTTTTT.